This T cell receptor beta chain was profiled in a study of T-cell reconstitution after alpha-beta-depleted transplantation in children. Germline CDR1 is SGHAT and CDR2 is FQNNGV. V lost 0 bases and J lost 1; bases outside the gene matches: 6. The length of the CDR3 is 19 residues. TCRbeta library preparation incorporated unique molecular identifiers. TCRdb fed the PCR reads into MiXCR, producing one record per CDR3 protein. The sample gives approximately 250,000 distinct CDR3 sequences, roughly 23% of which show up once; 2% to 3% is in the top ten. Source: PBMCs, taken before TCRalphabeta/CD19-depleted stem cell transplant. The receptor comes from a girl aged 2-10 years with Fanconi anemia, due to receive a stem cell transplant. V and J are TRBV11-2 and TRBJ2-3; 14 bases are a match to TRBD2. CDR3: CASSLEGLAGVLGTDTQYF. In DNA form, the CDR3 reads TGTGCCAGCAGCTTAGAGGGACTAGCGGGAGTCTTGGGCACAGATACGCAGTATTTT. Full variable domain (missing parts from reference TRBV11-2 and TRBJ2-3): EAGVAQSPRYKIIEKRQSVAFWCNPISGHATLYWYQQILGQGPKLLIQFQNNGVVDDSQLPKDRFSAERLKGVDSTLKIQPAKLEDSAVYLCASSLEGLAGVLGTDTQYFGPGTRLTVL.